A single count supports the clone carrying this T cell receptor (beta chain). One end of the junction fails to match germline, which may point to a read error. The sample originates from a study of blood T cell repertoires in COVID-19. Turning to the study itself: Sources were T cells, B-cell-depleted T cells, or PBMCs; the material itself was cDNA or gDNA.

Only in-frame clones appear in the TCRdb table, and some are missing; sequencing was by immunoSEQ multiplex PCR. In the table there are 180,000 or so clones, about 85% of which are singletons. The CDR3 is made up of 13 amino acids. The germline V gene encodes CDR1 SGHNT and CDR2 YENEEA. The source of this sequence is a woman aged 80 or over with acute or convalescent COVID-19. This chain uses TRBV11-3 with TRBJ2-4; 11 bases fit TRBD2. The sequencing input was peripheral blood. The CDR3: CASSLLAGGPRDF. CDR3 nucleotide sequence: TGTGCCAGCAGCTTACTAGCGGGAGGTCCCCGGGACTTC.